This passage covers 24 T cell receptor beta chains from one sample sequenced in a study of blood T cells in healthy people across ages. A second PCR, run for about 6 to 12 cycles, used a sample-barcoded 5' primer plus a J-beta primer mix. TCRdb used MiXCR to reprocess the 5' RACE reads, holding one entry per CDR3 protein. The sample holds over a million distinct CDR3 sequences, 59% seen once. Sequenced material: blood. The receptor source for this set is a young man in good health.

V is TRBV20-1 and J is TRBJ2-2; TRBD1 matches at 7 bases. The CDR3 totals 13 residues. Germline loops: CDR1 DFQATT, CDR2 SNEGSKA (reference sequence). The junction had 6 bases not matched to a gene; V was cut back by 6 bases and J by 5 bases. CDR3 nucleotides: TGCAGTGCAACGGGACAGTGGACCGGGGAGCTGTTTTTT. Translated, it gives CSATGQWTGELFF.

This chain uses TRBV24-1 with TRBJ2-1, with D possibly being TRBD1 (6 bases). Germline assignment: CDR1 KGHDR and CDR2 SFDVKD. V lost 5 bases to trimming and J lost 4 bases, with 23 bases between them. The CDR3 consists of 18 residues. CDR3 sequence (DNA): TGTGCCACCAGTGCGGGTAGAAGGGGACATACAACTTACAATGAGCAGTTCTTC. Residues: CATSAGRRGHTTYNEQFF.

This clonotype appeared a single time. This rearrangement joins TRBV20-1 to TRBJ2-4; D gene uncertain. V was trimmed by 0 bases and J by 0 bases, leaving 15 bases between them. This CDR3 contains 17 residues. From germline, CDR1 is DFQATT and CDR2 SNEGSKA (reference sequence). The CDR3 nucleotides are TGCAGTGCTAGAGATTCCCTCATCGACTTAGCCAAAAACATTCAGTACTTC. Its translation is CSARDSLIDLAKNIQYF.

The chain combines TRBV7-9 with TRBJ2-6, with D hard to call. V lost 8 bases to trimming and J lost 0 bases, with 8 bases between them. The CDR3 is made up of 14 amino acids. CDR1 is SEHNR, CDR2 FQNEAQ, per germline (reference sequence). This CDR3 reads CASWGPSGANVLTF. CDR3 in DNA: TGTGCCAGCTGGGGTCCCTCTGGGGCCAACGTCCTGACTTTC.

This clonotype was seen a handful of times. V is TRBV4-1 and J is TRBJ2-5, with TRBD1 as a possible D gene (7 bases). The tail of the sequence fits TRBJ2-7 better, so the J call may be wrong. CDR3 length equals 14 residues. CDR1 and CDR2 from the germline V gene are MGHRA and YSYEKL. CDR3 nucleotide sequence: TGCGCCAGCAGCCAAGTGTCCAGGGGGGACGAGCAGTACTTC. Residues: CASSQVSRGDEQYF.

This clonotype was seen a handful of times. The J gene is TRBJ1-2, the V gene TRBV3-1, with 9 positions matching TRBD1. V shed 0 bases, J shed 8 bases, and the junction held 10 bases outside the gene matches. Germline V gene data show CDR1 as LGHDT and CDR2 as YNNKEL (reference sequence). This CDR3 comprises 16 residues. This CDR3 is CASSQDPGQGIGGYTF. The DNA of the CDR3 is TGTGCCAGCAGCCAAGATCCTGGACAGGGGATAGGCGGCTACACCTTC.

This chain connects TRBV28 to TRBJ2-1; no definite D call. Trimming removed 6 bases at V and 8 bases at J, with 14 bases between. CDR3 length: 13 amino acids. Germline loops: CDR1 MDHEN, CDR2 SYDVKM. The CDR3 nucleotides are TGTGCCAGCAGCCCTAACGCCGAGGATGAGCAGTTCTTC. This translates into CASSPNAEDEQFF.

About this clonotype itself: The junction and the germline gene differ at one end; a read error may be behind it. The genes are TRBV4-1 and TRBJ2-7; 10 nucleotides match TRBD1. Germline CDR1 MGHRA, CDR2 YSYEKL. This CDR3 contains 15 residues. The CDR3 reads CASSLGQGSSHEQYF. The CDR3 nucleotides are TGCGCCAGCAGCCTGGGACAGGGGAGCTCCCACGAGCAGTACTTC.

J is TRBJ2-3 and V is TRBV7-8; D is perhaps TRBD1 or TRBD2 (6 bases each). The V end lost 4 bases, the J end lost 5 bases, and 13 bases lay between the germline ends. Germline V gene lookup returns CDR1 SGHVS and CDR2 FQNEAQ. The CDR3 is made up of 14 amino acids. For the CDR3, the DNA is TGTGCCAGCAGCTCAGCACAGGGAGGAGATACGCAGTATTTT. It codes for CASSSAQGGDTQYF.

The genes are TRBV29-1 and TRBJ2-5, with TRBD1 as a possible D gene (6 bases). V lost 4 bases to trimming and J lost 4 bases, with 13 bases between them. The germline CDR1 and CDR2 sequences are SQVTM and ANQGSEA. The CDR3 loop spans 13 amino acids. The CDR3 nucleotides read TGCAGCGTTGGGGGGCTGACTGGAGAGACCCAGTACTTC. It is translated as CSVGGLTGETQYF.

The chain combines TRBV29-1 with TRBJ1-2; no clear D gene. Deletions cut 0 bases from V and 5 bases from J, with 13 bases between. The CDR3 runs 14 residues. Looked up from germline, CDR1 is SQVTM and CDR2 is ANQGSEA. In nucleotides, the CDR3 is TGCAGCGTTGAAGATACTAGGGAAAGGTATGGCTACACCTTC. Translating it yields CSVEDTRERYGYTF.

This rearrangement joins TRBV13 to TRBJ2-3; 14 bases match TRBD2. The CDR3 loop spans 19 amino acids. V trimming: 7 bases; J trimming: 6 bases; junction bases outside the gene matches: 18. Germline lookup yields CDR1 PRHDT and CDR2 FYEKMQ (reference sequence). The CDR3 DNA follows: TGTGCCAGCACCGTTAAGCTGGGACTAGCGGGAGCCCGTGGGGATACGCAGTATTTT. Protein product: CASTVKLGLAGARGDTQYF.

The chain has TRBV7-8 and TRBJ2-4; 10 bases fit TRBD1. The CDR3 is 12 amino acids. J gave up 13 bases and V 4 bases, and 4 bases lay outside the gene matches. CDR1 SGHVS and CDR2 FQNEAQ come from the germline V gene. The DNA of the CDR3 is TGTGCCAGCAGCTCGACAGGGGGCGCGCAGTACTTC. Protein sequence: CASSSTGGAQYF.

The CDR3 reads CASSRELASEQFF. CDR3 bases: TGTGCCAGCAGCCGAGAGCTAGCATCTGAGCAGTTCTTC. The genes are TRBV12-3 or TRBV12-4 and TRBJ2-1; TRBD2 is a possible D gene (5 bases). The CDR3 is made up of 13 amino acids. Deletions cut 6 bases from V and 9 bases from J, with 15 bases between.

As concerns this clonotype: One end of the junction does not line up with germline, which may come from a read error. The chain links TRBV6-1 to TRBJ2-7; D uncertain. The CDR3 length is 13 residues. Germline V lookup: CDR1 MNHNS, CDR2 SASEGT. The CDR3: CASSETRSYKQYF. In nucleotides, the CDR3 is TGTGCCAGCAGTGAAACCCGGTCCTACAAGCAGTACTTC.

This chain joins TRBV6-6 and TRBJ2-5, with D possibly matching TRBD2 (5 bases). The CDR3 contains 14 residues. The V gene lost 4 bases and the J gene lost 0 bases, with 9 bases spanning the gap. Germline CDR1 and CDR2: MNHNY and SVGAGI (reference sequence). CDR3 sequence reads: CASSSPGYQETQYF. CDR3 coding DNA: TGTGCCAGCAGTTCACCGGGGTACCAAGAGACCCAGTACTTC.

The rearrangement joins TRBV20-1 to TRBJ2-7; TRBD2 agrees at 11 bases. The CDR3 totals 14 residues. Germline values: CDR1 DFQATT, CDR2 SNEGSKA (reference sequence). The trim removed 5 bases at V and 3 bases at J, leaving 6 bases unmatched. CDR3 DNA sequence: TGCAGTGCTCATACTAGCGGGGGATACTACGAGCAGTACTTC. Translating gives CSAHTSGGYYEQYF.

This clonotype was picked up a small number of times. The chain has TRBV7-2 and TRBJ1-2; no reliable D call. The germline V and J ends were trimmed by 1 base and 8 bases, with 20 bases remaining between them. The CDR3 covers 16 residues. Germline lookup yields CDR1 SGHTA and CDR2 FQGNSA. CDR3 sequence (DNA): TGTGCCAGCAGCTTAGAGATCCGGATATCTATTCGAGGCTACACCTTC. Its protein product is CASSLEIRISIRGYTF. Combining the CDR3 with reference TRBV7-2 and TRBJ1-2 gives the whole variable domain GAGVSQSPSNKVTEKGKDVELRCDPISGHTALYWYRQSLGQGLEFLIYFQGNSAPDKSGLPSDRFSAERTGGSVSTLTIQRTQQEDSAVYLCASSLEIRISIRGYTFGSGTRLTVV.

This rearrangement joins TRBV7-2 to TRBJ2-1; D may correspond to TRBD1 or TRBD2 (6 bases each). V lost 0 bases, J lost 6 bases, and 12 bases lay in between. From germline, CDR1 is SGHTA and CDR2 FQGNSA. The CDR3 consists of 15 residues. DNA for the CDR3: TGTGCCAGCAGCTTAGCTTGGGGGGCTAGCAATGAGCAGTTCTTC. Encoded protein: CASSLAWGASNEQFF. Full variable domain (remainder filled in from reference TRBV7-2 and TRBJ2-1): GAGVSQSPSNKVTEKGKDVELRCDPISGHTALYWYRQSLGQGLEFLIYFQGNSAPDKSGLPSDRFSAERTGGSVSTLTIQRTQQEDSAVYLCASSLAWGASNEQFFGPGTRLTVL.

The chain joins TRBV11-2 to TRBJ2-7, with 8 bases lining up with TRBD1. Germline loops: CDR1 SGHAT, CDR2 FQNNGV. This CDR3 contains 16 residues. After removal of 5 bases from V and 3 bases from J, the junction contained 12 bases not matched to a gene. The CDR3 DNA sequence: TGTGCCAGCAGCCTGACAGGGGAATCCGGGTACTACGAGCAGTACTTC. This translates into CASSLTGESGYYEQYF.

The chain uses TRBV4-1 and TRBJ1-5; possibly TRBD1 for D (6 bases). The germline V gene encodes CDR1 MGHRA and CDR2 YSYEKL. Trimming took off 4 bases at V and 6 bases at J, with 13 bases between the two ends. The CDR3 runs 14 residues. The CDR3 DNA sequence: TGCGCCAGCAGCCGAGAACAGGGTGGTCAGCCCCAGCATTTT. It specifies CASSREQGGQPQHF.

The CDR3 nucleotides are TGTGCCAGCAGCGTTACTAGCGGTCCCACAGATACGCAGTATTTT. Protein: CASSVTSGPTDTQYF. The genes are TRBV7-9 and TRBJ2-3; 8 bases agree with TRBD2. The J segment lost 2 bases and the V segment lost 5 bases, leaving 6 bases of the junction unmatched. Germline CDR1 is SEHNR and CDR2 is FQNEAQ (reference sequence). The CDR3 runs to 15 residues. Together with reference TRBV7-9 and TRBJ2-3, the CDR3 gives the full variable domain: DTGVSQNPRHKITKRGQNVTFRCDPISEHNRLYWYRQTLGQGPEFLTYFQNEAQLEKSRLLSDRFSAERPKGSFSTLEIQRTEQGDSAMYLCASSVTSGPTDTQYFGPGTRLTVL.

In DNA form, the CDR3 reads TGTGCCAGCAGCTCTACAGCCTGGACCTACGAGCAGTACTTC. Its protein is CASSSTAWTYEQYF. The chain links TRBV7-9 to TRBJ2-7; D ambiguous. The CDR3 sequence is 14 residues long. Germline V gives CDR1 SEHNR, CDR2 FQNEAQ (reference sequence). The V end was cut by 4 bases, the J end by 2 bases, with 12 bases between.

The CDR3 here is CASSASGRAENEQFF. The CDR3 DNA sequence: TGTGCCAGCAGCGCCAGCGGGAGGGCCGAAAATGAGCAGTTCTTC. The J gene is TRBJ2-1, the V gene TRBV2; 10 bases fit TRBD2. Germline V gives CDR1 SNHLY, CDR2 FYNNEI. V lost 6 bases, J lost 7 bases, and 9 bases stayed unmatched. CDR3 size: 15 residues. The entire variable domain, with the rest obtained from reference TRBV2 and TRBJ2-1, is as follows: EPEVTQTPSHQVTQMGQEVILRCVPISNHLYFYWYRQILGQKVEFLVSFYNNEISEKSEIFDDQFSVERPDGSNFTLKIRSTKLEDSAMYFCASSASGRAENEQFFGPGTRLTVL.